A single sample is the source of the 23 T cell receptor beta chains below, sequenced in a study of blood T cells in healthy people across ages (dated by TCRdb to about 2015). The receptor library was made with 5' RACE. The sequencer listed for this sample is Illumina HiSeq 2500. A second PCR of about 7 to 12 cycles was run with a J-beta primer mix and a sample-barcoded 5' primer. TCRdb reran the public reads through fastp at Q25 and MiXCR, keeping productive beta chains. Each CDR3 protein gets just one entry, which takes the most common genes and DNA from the rows behind it. The sample table records some 1.4 million distinct CDR3 sequences; approximately 42% of these occur just once. 7% to 9% of the sample belongs to the ten largest clones. The sequenced material came from blood. The receptors originated from a woman between 18 and 29 years old in good health.

This clonotype was seen a few times. The rearrangement joins TRBV21-1 to TRBJ2-4; no DNA check was done on the table's D call, TRBD2. TRBV21-1 is an annotated pseudogene. The CDR3 has 18 amino acids. The CDR3 region is CASSKALSAGRVKNIQYF. The CDR3 region has the DNA TGTGCCAGCAGCAAAGCGCTTTCCGCAGGGAGGGTCAAAAACATTCAGTACTTC.

The J gene is TRBJ2-1, the V gene TRBV10-3; D might be TRBD2 (5 bases). The J call may be wrong; the DNA end is better matched by TRBJ2-7. The V gene's germline CDR1 is ENHRY and CDR2 SYGVKD. The CDR3 sequence is 15 residues long. CDR3: CAISDRTGAYNEQYF. The CDR3 DNA follows: TGTGCCATCAGTGATAGGACTGGCGCCTACAATGAGCAGTACTTC.

CDR3 amino acids: CAWGQLSYEQYF. CDR3 sequence (DNA): TGTGCCTGGGGACAGCTATCCTACGAGCAGTACTTC. The chain couples TRBV30 to TRBJ2-5; TRBD1 might be the D (6 bases). The DNA end is a closer match to TRBJ2-7, so the J assignment may be wrong. Per germline, CDR1 GTSNPN and CDR2 SVGIG (reference sequence). The CDR3 extends over 12 amino acids.

This clonotype was recorded many times. The J gene is TRBJ2-7, the V gene TRBV7-2; possible D gene TRBD2, 6 bases. The V gene's germline CDR1 is SGHTA and CDR2 FQGNSA. Trimming left V 1 base short and J 2 bases short, with 9 bases between. The CDR3 totals 14 residues. The CDR3 sequence: CASSLGGKPYEQYF. CDR3 sequence (DNA): TGTGCCAGCAGCTTAGGCGGGAAACCCTACGAGCAGTACTTC.

The V call is TRBV3-1, the J call TRBJ1-5; D is ambiguous. Germline lookup yields CDR1 LGHDT and CDR2 YNNKEL (reference sequence). The V gene lost 0 bases and the J gene lost 2 bases, with 14 bases spanning the gap. The CDR3 extends over 17 amino acids. CDR3 bases: TGTGCCAGCAGCCAAGAGAGGGCTGGAAGCGGCAATCAGCCCCAGCATTTT. Residues: CASSQERAGSGNQPQHF. The variable domain in full, with the rest retrieved from reference TRBV3-1 and TRBJ1-5, is DTAVSQTPKYLVTQMGNDKSIKCEQNLGHDTMYWYKQDSKKFLKIMFSYNNKELIINETVPNRFSPKSPDKAHLNLHINSLELGDSAVYFCASSQERAGSGNQPQHFGDGTRLSIL.

This clonotype occurred a few times. This chain uses TRBV18 with TRBJ1-4; the D is unclear. The germline V gene has CDR1 KGHSH and CDR2 LQKENI. The CDR3 loop spans 15 amino acids. Trimming cost V 3 bases and J 3 bases, with 11 bases left between them. For the CDR3, the DNA is TGTGCCAGCTCACCCGGAGGCGGAGCTAATGAAAAACTGTTTTTT. It is translated as CASSPGGGANEKLFF. Drawing the rest from reference TRBV18 and TRBJ1-4, the complete variable domain is NAGVMQNPRHLVRRRGQEARLRCSPMKGHSHVYWYRQLPEEGLKFMVYLQKENIIDESGMPKERFSAEFPKEGPSILRIQQVVRGDSAAYFCASSPGGGANEKLFFGSGTQLSVL.

This clonotype has only a few counts. The V gene is TRBV11-1, the J gene TRBJ1-5; TRBD1 aligns across 11 bases. CDR1 SGHAT and CDR2 FQDESV come from the germline V gene (reference sequence). The length of the CDR3 is 17 residues. The trim removed 5 bases at V and 3 bases at J, leaving 9 bases unmatched. The DNA for the CDR3 is TGTGCCAGCAGCCCAAATAGGACAGGGGGCATCAATCAGCCCCAGCATTTT. Translated, it gives CASSPNRTGGINQPQHF.

The gene calls are TRBV27 and TRBJ1-1; D may be TRBD1 (5 bases). The V gene's germline CDR1 is MNHEY and CDR2 SMNVEV (reference sequence). The CDR3 contains 16 residues. V lost 6 bases and J lost 1, with 18 bases in between. This CDR3 is CASRKAQTVANTEAFF. CDR3 bases: TGTGCCAGCAGGAAGGCCCAGACAGTGGCGAACACTGAAGCTTTCTTT.

This rearrangement joins TRBV7-2 to TRBJ1-1; 7 bases line up with TRBD1. This CDR3 contains 14 residues. V lost 5 bases to trimming and J lost 7 bases; unmatched junction nucleotides: 10. The germline gives CDR1 SGHTA, CDR2 FQGNSA. The CDR3 loop is CASSPGTGAYEAFF. CDR3 in DNA: TGTGCCAGCAGCCCGGGAACAGGGGCCTATGAAGCTTTCTTT.

V gene TRBV27 combines with J gene TRBJ2-5, with 8 bases aligning to TRBD1. Germline V lookup: CDR1 MNHEY, CDR2 SMNVEV (reference sequence). The CDR3 contains 16 residues. Losses at the gene ends were 4 bases for V and 11 bases for J; bases not matched to a gene: 18. The CDR3 spells CASSYRQPYRGFEQYF. The CDR3 region has the DNA TGTGCCAGCAGTTATCGCCAGCCGTACAGGGGGTTTGAGCAGTACTTC.

This clonotype turned up a few times. The rearrangement links TRBV28 to TRBJ2-1, with 11 positions matching TRBD2. Germline trimming cut 3 bases from V and 4 bases from J; bases unmatched to any gene: 14. The CDR3 is made up of 19 amino acids. Germline assignment: CDR1 MDHEN and CDR2 SYDVKM. The CDR3 protein is CASSFSPWRGTSGYNEQFF. For the CDR3, the DNA is TGTGCCAGCAGTTTTTCACCTTGGAGGGGGACTAGCGGATACAATGAGCAGTTCTTC.

This clonotype has just a few counts. This sequence joins TRBV9 and TRBJ2-1; D is unclear. Per the germline V gene, CDR1 is SGDLS and CDR2 is YYNGEE. The CDR3 consists of 16 residues. V lost 0 bases and J lost 4, with 14 bases in between. The CDR3 nucleotides are TGTGCCAGCAGCGTAGGGGCAACCACTTTATACAATGAGCAGTTCTTC. This encodes CASSVGATTLYNEQFF. The complete variable domain, with remaining parts taken from reference TRBV9 and TRBJ2-1, reads DSGVTQTPKHLITATGQRVTLRCSPRSGDLSVYWYQQSLDQGLQFLIQYYNGEERAKGNILERFSAQQFPDLHSELNLSSLELGDSALYFCASSVGATTLYNEQFFGPGTRLTVL.

This chain joins TRBV29-1 and TRBJ2-1, with TRBD2 matching over 11 bases. The tail of the sequence fits TRBJ2-7 better, so the J call may be wrong. The CDR3 contains 15 residues. CDR1 SQVTM and CDR2 ANQGSEA come from the germline V gene. The CDR3 spells CSVDRLAGYYNEQYF. For the CDR3, the DNA is TGCAGCGTCGACCGACTAGCGGGGTACTACAATGAGCAGTACTTC.

V usage is TRBV20-1 and J usage is TRBJ2-1; 14 nucleotides agree with TRBD2. This CDR3 is built from 13 residues. CDR1 DFQATT and CDR2 SNEGSKA come from the germline V gene (reference sequence). Trimming took 7 bases from V and 10 from J; bases not matched to a gene: 6. This CDR3 reads CSVTGTSGREQFF. The DNA for the CDR3 is TGCAGTGTAACCGGGACTAGCGGGAGAGAGCAGTTCTTC.

This clonotype was detected a few times. The V call is TRBV6-5, the J call TRBJ2-1; 7 bases match TRBD2. V trimming: 0 bases; J trimming: 4 bases; junction bases outside the gene matches: 15. The CDR3 has 19 amino acids. Germline CDR1 MNHEY, CDR2 SVGAGI. The CDR3 coding sequence is TGTGCCAGCAGTTACTCGAGGCTTGGGGGGGAGTACTTATACAATGAGCAGTTCTTC. Translation: CASSYSRLGGEYLYNEQFF.

The chain joins TRBV20-1 to TRBJ2-3; D gene ambiguous. V was trimmed by 5 bases and J by 3 bases, leaving 12 bases between them. Germline loops: CDR1 DFQATT, CDR2 SNEGSKA (reference sequence). The CDR3 contains 13 residues. The CDR3 DNA sequence: TGCAGTGCTGTCTTAGAAGGTACAGATACGCAGTATTTT. Translating it yields CSAVLEGTDTQYF.

This clonotype has only a few counts. V gene TRBV3-1 combines with J gene TRBJ2-5, with 12 bases aligning to TRBD2. Germline V gives CDR1 LGHDT, CDR2 YNNKEL (reference sequence). The junction had 16 bases not matched to a gene; V was cut back by 0 bases and J by 2 bases. The CDR3 extends over 21 amino acids. The CDR3 sequence: CASSQDPRRLAGGKFQETQYF. The CDR3 DNA reads as TGTGCCAGCAGCCAAGATCCCCGGCGGCTAGCGGGGGGGAAATTTCAAGAGACCCAGTACTTC.

This clonotype was detected only a few times. The chain is built from TRBV4-1 and TRBJ2-7; 11 bases are a match to TRBD2. The germline V gene encodes CDR1 MGHRA and CDR2 YSYEKL. This CDR3 comprises 16 residues. After removal of 1 base from V and 4 bases from J, the junction contained 6 bases not matched to a gene. The CDR3 DNA reads as TGCGCCAGCAGCCAAGTCGCAACTAGCGGGAGTTACGAGCAGTACTTC. As protein: CASSQVATSGSYEQYF.

The CDR3 DNA reads TGTGCCAGCAGCTTAAAGGGAGTCTGGAATGAGCAGTTCTTC. As protein: CASSLKGVWNEQFF. This rearrangement joins TRBV3-1 to TRBJ2-1; TRBD2 might be the D (5 bases). V shed 5 bases and J shed 7 bases, with 15 bases lying between them. The germline CDR1 and CDR2 sequences are LGHDT and YNNKEL (reference sequence). CDR3 length equals 14 residues.

CDR3 amino acids: CASSQEAEAFF. The CDR3, as DNA: TGTGCCAGCAGCCAAGAAGCCGAAGCTTTCTTT. This rearrangement joins TRBV3-1 to TRBJ1-1; no reliable D call. The V end was cut by 0 bases, the J end by 8 bases, with 4 bases between. CDR3 size: 11 residues. Germline CDR1 reads LGHDT; CDR2 reads YNNKEL (reference sequence).

The chain couples TRBV2 to TRBJ2-7, with D possibly TRBD1 on 5 matching bases. Trimming stripped 2 bases from V and 7 bases from J, with 27 bases between. The CDR3 spans 18 residues. The germline V gene has CDR1 SNHLY and CDR2 FYNNEI. The CDR3 DNA is TGTGCCAGCAGTGAATGGTTCCCCCAAGGGCAGGGCTACAATGAGCAGTACTTC. Residues: CASSEWFPQGQGYNEQYF.

The chain combines TRBV3-1 with TRBJ2-7, with D hard to call. The germline gives CDR1 LGHDT, CDR2 YNNKEL (reference sequence). The V end was cut by 2 bases, the J end by 3 bases, with 17 bases between. The CDR3 runs 16 residues. The chain's CDR3 is CASSQYRAGRRYEQYF. DNA of the CDR3: TGTGCCAGCAGCCAATATAGGGCAGGCCGTCGCTACGAGCAGTACTTC.

The CDR3 DNA sequence: TGCAGTGCTAGTCCCAGTGGACCCTTAGGGGAAAAACTGTTTTTT. Its translation: CSASPSGPLGEKLFF. The chain joins TRBV20-1 to TRBJ1-4; no definite D call. This CDR3 is built from 15 residues. V was shortened by 3 bases and J by 8 bases, with 19 bases between the two germline ends. Germline V gives CDR1 DFQATT, CDR2 SNEGSKA (reference sequence).